The 9 T cell receptor beta chains reported below all come from one sample, sequenced in a study of T cells in Graves' hyperthyroidism and ophthalmopathy. Template material for amplifying TCR beta CDR3 regions consisted of RNA transcripts. During a first-round RT-PCR of the TCR CDR3, the HTBI primer set was used. In TCRdb, the multiplex PCR reads were re-called with MiXCR into one record per CDR3 protein. The data contain a few hundred thousand distinct CDR3 sequences, around 20% of them singletons. The specimen sequenced was blood. The origin of the receptors is a man younger than 30 with Graves' ophthalmopathy.

This chain joins TRBV7-9 and TRBJ1-5; TRBD1 matches 7 bases. The CDR3 is 15 residues long. CDR1 is SEHNR, CDR2 FQNEAQ, per germline (reference sequence). The V segment lost 1 base and the J segment 3 bases; nucleotides outside the gene matches: 3. The CDR3 nucleotides are TGTGCCAGCAGCTTAGAGGGGGCAGTCAATCAGCCCCAGCATTTT. This codes for CASSLEGAVNQPQHF.

The chain links TRBV5-1 to TRBJ2-3; 13 positions match TRBD2. The germline V gene encodes CDR1 SGHRS and CDR2 YFSETQ. With V trimmed by 4 bases and J by 5 bases, 13 bases remained unmatched. CDR3 length: 18 amino acids. CDR3 in amino acids: CASSAEPGLAGLIDTQYF. The CDR3 bases are TGCGCCAGCAGCGCCGAGCCGGGACTAGCGGGATTGATAGATACGCAGTATTTT.

V and J are TRBV27 and TRBJ1-5; D may be TRBD1 (6 bases). The CDR3 loop spans 14 amino acids. Deletions cut 5 bases from V and 7 bases from J, with 15 bases between. Germline CDR1 is MNHEY and CDR2 is SMNVEV (reference sequence). CDR3 DNA sequence: TGTGCCAGCAGTCCTATACGGGGGCTCCAGCCCCAGCATTTT. Its protein is CASSPIRGLQPQHF.

This clonotype appeared a few times. The rearrangement joins TRBV2 to TRBJ2-5, with D tentatively TRBD2 (6 bases). Germline-derived CDR1 and CDR2 are SNHLY and FYNNEI. The ends were cut back, 4 bases at V and 7 bases at J, with 13 bases in the middle. The CDR3 consists of 13 residues. For the CDR3, the DNA is TGTGCCAGCAGTGGGTTGGGGCGGGGGACCCAGTACTTC. This codes for CASSGLGRGTQYF. Looking up the rest from reference TRBV2 and TRBJ2-5 gives the full variable domain: EPEVTQTPSHQVTQMGQEVILRCVPISNHLYFYWYRQILGQKVEFLVSFYNNEISEKSEIFDDQFSVERPDGSNFTLKIRSTKLEDSAMYFCASSGLGRGTQYFGPGTRLLVL.

CDR3 residues: CASSRGRTYEQYF. The CDR3 region has the DNA TGTGCCAGCAGCCGTGGGAGGACCTACGAGCAGTACTTC. The chain has TRBV3-1 and TRBJ2-7; TRBD2 is a possible D gene (6 bases). Trimming stripped 4 bases from V and 2 bases from J, with 9 bases between. Germline-derived CDR1 and CDR2 are LGHDT and YNNKEL (reference sequence). The CDR3 runs to 13 residues.

As concerns this clonotype: The junction and the germline gene differ at one end; a read error may be behind it. The CDR3 loop reads CASSFGRLPPRNIQYF. The DNA for the CDR3 is TGTGCCAGCAGCTTCGGGCGACTTCCACCCAGGAACATTCAGTACTTC. This rearrangement joins TRBV5-1 to TRBJ2-4; D not resolved. The CDR3 totals 16 residues. From germline, CDR1 is SGHRS and CDR2 YFSETQ.

This clonotype was counted a few times. V gene TRBV3-1 combines with J gene TRBJ1-5, with no clear D. V was cut by 2 bases and J by 4 bases, with 9 bases left in between. This CDR3 spans 14 amino acids. Germline V gene data show CDR1 as LGHDT and CDR2 as YNNKEL (reference sequence). CDR3 coding DNA: TGTGCCAGCAGCCAAATGTCCGGGAATCAGCCCCAGCATTTT. It translates to CASSQMSGNQPQHF.

The chain uses TRBV7-9 and TRBJ1-6; TRBD1 matches 8 bases. The CDR3 is made up of 15 amino acids. V gave up 2 bases and J gave up 8 bases; unmatched junction bases: 5. CDR1 SEHNR and CDR2 FQNEAQ come from the germline V gene (reference sequence). CDR3 sequence (DNA): TGTGCCAGCAGCTTAACGACAGGGGACTATTCACCCCTCCACTTT. Translation: CASSLTTGDYSPLHF.

This clonotype was observed many times. The rearrangement joins TRBV7-2 to TRBJ2-5; D not certain. Germline lookup yields CDR1 SGHTA and CDR2 FQGNSA. Trimming took 5 bases from V and 1 from J, leaving 8 bases between them. This CDR3 has 13 residues. CDR3 sequence reads: CASSRRTQETQYF. For the CDR3, the DNA is TGTGCCAGCAGCCGCAGAACCCAAGAGACCCAGTACTTC.